This T cell receptor beta chain was recorded in a study of T cells in Graves' hyperthyroidism and ophthalmopathy. Study-wide findings and caveats: Clonotypes that were expanded in thyroid above 0.001 mostly appeared in blood too.

In its sample, this clonotype was seen many times. Its antigen remains unidentified. Using RNA transcripts as the source, TCR beta CDR3 regions were amplified. An initial round of RT-PCR targeting the TCR CDR3 relied on the HTBI primer set. Using its own MiXCR run on the multiplex PCR reads, TCRdb lists one record per CDR3 protein. The sample holds more than 350,000 distinct CDR3 sequences, about 18% seen once. The V gene end was trimmed by 4 bases and the J gene end by 3 bases; junction bases not matched to a gene: 7. CDR1 and CDR2 from the germline V gene are SGHRS and YFSETQ. The CDR3 loop spans 16 amino acids.

Material: blood. The TCR comes from a woman in her 30s with Graves' hyperthyroidism that later progressed to Graves' ophthalmopathy. The V and J genes are TRBV5-1 and TRBJ1-5; the match to TRBD1 covers 10 bases. CDR3 region: CASSPGDRGNNQPQHF. The CDR3 DNA is TGCGCCAGCAGCCCCGGGGACAGGGGTAACAATCAGCCCCAGCATTTT.